The T cell receptor (beta chain) described here comes from a study of cytomegalovirus exposure and HLA in healthy donors. There are 15 residues in the CDR3. V lost 1 base to trimming and J lost 7 bases; unmatched junction nucleotides: 7. CDR1 and CDR2 from the germline V gene are SGHNT and YYREEE (reference sequence). This clone was observed a handful of times. Its target is not known. Study-wide findings and caveats: Later on, an analysis showed TCR association rates differing by HLA locus, with DRB1 the most and HLA-C the fewest.

The primer mix had 60 Vbeta and 13 Jbeta primers. TCRdb's copy holds only in-frame clones and misses some; the assay was immunoSEQ multiplex PCR. Among about 94,000 clones listed, 79% were seen once. The TCR was taken from a woman aged 40 to 55 in good health and CMV-seronegative. The J gene is TRBJ2-1, the V gene TRBV5-4, with TRBD2 identical over 8 bases. The sequenced material came from PBMCs. The CDR3 DNA follows: TGTGCCAGCAGCTTGCCCAGCGGGGGTGGAAATGAGCAGTTCTTC. Protein: CASSLPSGGGNEQFF.